This TCR beta chain is drawn from a study of control samples from healthy donors and cancer patients. TCRdb's table, derived via immunoSEQ multiplex PCR, lists solely in-frame clones and lacks some. The sample lists 90,000 or so clones; around nine tenths were seen once. Germline CDR1 is SNHLY and CDR2 is FYNNEI. With 6 bases clipped from V and 4 bases from J, the junction kept 2 bases outside the gene matches. This CDR3 has 14 residues. This clone was observed once. The sequence came from a woman aged 50 to 65 with colorectal cancer. The genes are TRBV2 and TRBJ2-1; 11 bases align to TRBD1. Sequenced input: PBMCs. CDR3 nucleotide sequence: TGTGCCAGCAGGGGACAGGGGGTATACAATGAGCAGTTCTTC. It is translated as CASRGQGVYNEQFF.